This entry describes one T cell receptor (beta chain). What it recognizes is unknown. Primers for the PCR totalled 60 Vbeta and 13 Jbeta. The method was immunoSEQ multiplex PCR; TCRdb's version includes in-frame clones alone and lacks a portion of them. The table includes fewer than 200,000 clones, approximately 78% detected once. V shed 5 bases, J shed 3 bases, and the junction held 6 bases outside the gene matches. Germline V lookup: CDR1 MDHEN, CDR2 SYDVKM. The CDR3 has 14 residues. This entry is derived from a study of cytomegalovirus exposure and HLA in healthy donors. Whole-study results and caveats: The classifier reportedly diagnosed cytomegalovirus status with high specificity and sensitivity.

What was sequenced was PBMCs. The rearrangement joins TRBV28 to TRBJ2-7; 8 positions match TRBD1. The TCR sequence derives from a woman under 30 in good health and CMV-seronegative. CDR3 coding DNA: TGTGCCAGCAGTGTCCGGGACAGGAGCTACGAGCAGTACTTC. Translated: CASSVRDRSYEQYF.